These 6 T cell receptor beta chains came from one sample sequenced in a study of human T cells and chemical hapten exposure. The time point denotes: pre-sensitization, week 0. Treatment meaning: therapeutic diphenylcyclopropenone sensitization with weekly scalp DPC. Total RNA was isolated from unfractionated whole blood. Each CDR3 protein is one row after TCRdb ran MiXCR on the RACE reads. The table includes 40,000 or so distinct CDR3 sequences, 9.5% to 15% detected once. Here the sequenced sample was whole blood, taken in connection with sensitization to the hapten diphenylcyclopropenone (DPC). These receptors all stem from a woman aged 40 to 50 with alopecia areata. Some clones in this sample may be carry-over from other donors' samples.

The chain recombines TRBV28 with TRBJ2-2; 9 positions match TRBD1. With V trimmed by 4 bases and J by 4 bases, 7 bases remained unmatched. CDR1 and CDR2 from the germline V gene are MDHEN and SYDVKM. CDR3 length equals 16 residues. The CDR3 here is CASSSPGQGGTGELFF. The CDR3 DNA reads as TGTGCCAGCAGTTCTCCGGGACAGGGAGGCACCGGGGAGCTGTTTTTT.

The sample holds a few counts of this clonotype. The V call is TRBV28, the J call TRBJ2-7, with D possibly being TRBD1 (6 bases). CDR3 length: 14 residues. Germline V gene sequence: CDR1 MDHEN, CDR2 SYDVKM. V lost 6 bases to trimming and J lost 1 base, with 13 bases between them. Here the CDR3 reads CASSPGHRSYEQYF. CDR3 nucleotide sequence: TGTGCCAGCAGCCCGGGACATAGATCCTACGAGCAGTACTTC.

This clonotype was picked up a small number of times. This chain joins TRBV20-1 and TRBJ1-5; 11 bases are shared with TRBD1. V trimming: 6 bases; J trimming: 7 bases; junction bases outside the gene matches: 2. Germline V gives CDR1 DFQATT, CDR2 SNEGSKA (reference sequence). This CDR3 spans 12 amino acids. CDR3 amino acids: CSARTGGQPQHF. CDR3 nucleotide sequence: TGCAGTGCGAGGACAGGGGGCCAGCCCCAGCATTTT.

The chain joins TRBV18 to TRBJ1-2, with D perhaps matching TRBD1 (5 bases). V was clipped by 2 bases and J by 3 bases, with 10 bases between them. Per the germline V gene, CDR1 is KGHSH and CDR2 is LQKENI. This CDR3 is 14 amino acids long. The CDR3 loop reads CASSPARGDYGYTF. In nucleotides, the CDR3 is TGTGCCAGCTCACCAGCAAGGGGCGACTATGGCTACACCTTC.

This clonotype came up many times. The chain recombines TRBV30 with TRBJ2-6, with a possible D match to TRBD1 (6 bases). Germline CDR1 reads GTSNPN; CDR2 reads SVGIG (reference sequence). CDR3 length: 19 residues. Between the trimmed V and J ends, which lost 0 bases and 0 bases, there was a span of 18 bases. CDR3 sequence (DNA): TGTGCCTGGAGTGTAGGACAGCAGGTCCATTTCTCTGGGGCCAACGTCCTGACTTTC. Residues: CAWSVGQQVHFSGANVLTF.

The table lists this clonotype with many counts. This chain connects TRBV4-1 to TRBJ2-2; 15 bases are a match to TRBD2. The germline CDR1 and CDR2 sequences are MGHRA and YSYEKL. With 3 bases clipped from V and 7 bases from J, the junction kept 9 bases outside the gene matches. The CDR3 length is 18 residues. The CDR3 DNA sequence: TGCGCCAGCAGCCAGGCCGGGACTAGCGGGAGGAGTGGCGGGGAGCTGTTTTTT. It yields the protein CASSQAGTSGRSGGELFF.